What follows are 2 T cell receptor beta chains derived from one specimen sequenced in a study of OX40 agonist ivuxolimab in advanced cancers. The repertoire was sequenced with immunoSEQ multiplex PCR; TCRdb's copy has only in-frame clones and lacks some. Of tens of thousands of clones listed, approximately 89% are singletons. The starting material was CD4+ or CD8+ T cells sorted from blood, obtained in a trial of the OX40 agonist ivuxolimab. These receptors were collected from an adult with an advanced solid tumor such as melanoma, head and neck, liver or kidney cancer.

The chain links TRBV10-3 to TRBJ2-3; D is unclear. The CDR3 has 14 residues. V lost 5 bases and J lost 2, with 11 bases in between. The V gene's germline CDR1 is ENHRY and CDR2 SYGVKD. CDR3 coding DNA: TGTGCCATCAGTAATTTAGACCACACAGATACGCAGTATTTT. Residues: CAISNLDHTDTQYF.

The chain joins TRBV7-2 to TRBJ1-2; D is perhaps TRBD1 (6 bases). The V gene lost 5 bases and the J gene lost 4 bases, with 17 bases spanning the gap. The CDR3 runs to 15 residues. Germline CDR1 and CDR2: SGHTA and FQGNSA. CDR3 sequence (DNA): TGTGCCAGCAGCCCACCACAGGGTTTCATCTATGGCTACACCTTC. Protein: CASSPPQGFIYGYTF.